These 20 T cell receptor beta chains came from one sample sequenced in a study of response to subunit inactivated influenza vaccine. TCRdb called the RT-PCR reads again in MiXCR, with one record for every CDR3 protein. This table has a few hundred thousand distinct CDR3 sequences, 12% to 15% appearing once. Sequencing used PBMCs from blood, obtained 11 to 12 days after vaccination. The receptors derive from a man aged 45 to 65 who received an inactivated influenza vaccine.

The chain links TRBV4-2 to TRBJ2-5; the match to TRBD2 covers 10 bases. This CDR3 spans 16 amino acids. V dropped 1 base and J dropped 2; count of bases not matched to a gene: 4. The germline V gene encodes CDR1 LGHNA and CDR2 YNFKEQ. The CDR3 nucleotides are TGTGCCAGCAGCCAAGCGGCTAGCGGGGGACAAGAGACCCAGTACTTC. As protein: CASSQAASGGQETQYF.

This clonotype was counted between two and nine times. The germline gene is not matched at one end of the junction; a read error may be the cause. This rearrangement joins TRBV7-7 to TRBJ2-5; TRBD1 matches at 8 bases. The CDR3 is 15 amino acids. Germline lookup yields CDR1 SSHAT and CDR2 FNYEAQ (reference sequence). The CDR3 reads CASSLDAGGFQTQYF. CDR3 DNA: TGTGCTAGCAGCTTAGATGCAGGGGGCTTTCAGACCCAGTACTTC. Complete variable domain (other parts from reference TRBV7-7 and TRBJ2-5): GAGVSQSPRYKVTKRGQDVTLRCDPISSHATLYWYQQALGQGPEFLTYFNYEAQPDKSGLPSDRFSAERPEGSISTLTIQRTEQRDSAMYRCASSLDAGGFQTQYFGPGTRLLVL.

This chain uses TRBV12-3 or TRBV12-4 with TRBJ2-1, with 8 nucleotides matching TRBD1. The V gene end was trimmed by 5 bases and the J gene end by 3 bases; junction bases not matched to a gene: 6. The CDR3 extends over 15 amino acids. In DNA, the CDR3 is TGTGCCAGCAGTATAACAGGGGGATTCTACAATGAGCAGTTCTTC. Protein: CASSITGGFYNEQFF.

This clonotype was found a few times. The CDR3 DNA follows: TGCAGTGCAGTGGACCGTCTCAGAAGGGAGACCCAGTACTTC. This encodes CSAVDRLRRETQYF. This chain connects TRBV20-1 to TRBJ2-5; no firm D call. This CDR3 contains 14 residues. Germline lookup yields CDR1 DFQATT and CDR2 SNEGSKA (reference sequence). Deletions cut 6 bases from V and 5 bases from J, with 19 bases between.

Only a few counts were recorded for this clonotype. The V gene is TRBV20-1, the J gene TRBJ2-7; D may be TRBD1 (5 bases). Germline V gene data show CDR1 as DFQATT and CDR2 as SNEGSKA (reference sequence). This CDR3 spans 14 amino acids. Trimming cost V 6 bases and J 1 base, with 16 bases left between them. The chain's CDR3 is CSAPSLPGSYEQYF. CDR3 DNA: TGCAGTGCCCCCAGCCTGCCAGGGTCCTACGAGCAGTACTTC.

This clonotype was detected only a few times. This chain's CDR3 is CASSSGQGWTDTQYF. The CDR3 DNA reads TGTGCCAGCAGCTCCGGACAGGGTTGGACAGATACGCAGTATTTT. This rearrangement joins TRBV7-9 to TRBJ2-3; 8 bases align to TRBD1. Germline V gene data show CDR1 as SEHNR and CDR2 as FQNEAQ (reference sequence). J gave up 3 bases and V 4 bases, and 6 bases lay outside the gene matches. The CDR3 covers 15 residues. Together with reference TRBV7-9 and TRBJ2-3, the CDR3 gives the full variable domain: DTGVSQNPRHKITKRGQNVTFRCDPISEHNRLYWYRQTLGQGPEFLTYFQNEAQLEKSRLLSDRFSAERPKGSFSTLEIQRTEQGDSAMYLCASSSGQGWTDTQYFGPGTRLTVL.

The table lists this clonotype with many counts. The chain combines TRBV29-1 with TRBJ2-5, with TRBD1 matching over 8 bases. The CDR3 is 13 residues long. CDR1 and CDR2 (germline): SQVTM, ANQGSEA. Trimming took 8 bases from V and 5 from J; bases not matched to a gene: 10. CDR3 residues: CSLSTGVGETQYF. DNA for the CDR3: TGCAGCCTATCGACAGGGGTCGGGGAGACCCAGTACTTC. Complete variable domain (other parts from reference TRBV29-1 and TRBJ2-5): SAVISQKPSRDICQRGTSLTIQCQVDSQVTMMFWYRQQPGQSLTLIATANQGSEATYESGFVIDKFPISRPNLTFSTLTVSNMSPEDSSIYLCSLSTGVGETQYFGPGTRLLVL.

This clonotype appeared a few times. The chain carries TRBV29-1 and TRBJ2-2; 9 nucleotides agree with TRBD1. V shed 6 bases, J shed 1 base, and the junction held 6 bases outside the gene matches. The CDR3 extends over 15 amino acids. Germline lookup yields CDR1 SQVTM and CDR2 ANQGSEA. CDR3 amino acids: CSVARQGGNTGELFF. The CDR3 DNA reads TGCAGCGTGGCGAGACAGGGGGGGAACACCGGGGAGCTGTTTTTT.

The chain links TRBV24-1 to TRBJ2-3; the match to TRBD2 covers 10 bases. The junction had 12 bases not matched to a gene; V was cut back by 4 bases and J by 0 bases. CDR3 length equals 19 residues. Germline CDR1 reads KGHDR; CDR2 reads SFDVKD. The CDR3 loop is CATSDPCEGAGGSTDTQYF. The CDR3 DNA sequence: TGTGCCACCAGTGACCCCTGTGAGGGAGCGGGAGGGAGCACAGATACGCAGTATTTT.

J is TRBJ1-2 and V is TRBV7-9; D gene ambiguous. V dropped 1 base and J dropped 6 bases, with 9 bases sitting between them. The CDR3 has 13 amino acids. The germline gives CDR1 SEHNR, CDR2 FQNEAQ (reference sequence). CDR3 in amino acids: CASSLVGYDGYTF. The DNA for the CDR3 is TGTGCCAGCAGCTTAGTTGGGTATGATGGCTACACCTTC.

The chain links TRBV11-1 to TRBJ2-5, with unresolved D. V was cut by 5 bases and J by 3 bases, with 7 bases left in between. Looked up from germline, CDR1 is SGHAT and CDR2 is FQDESV (reference sequence). The CDR3 runs 12 residues. This CDR3 reads CASSNLEETQYF. The CDR3, as DNA: TGTGCCAGCAGCAACCTCGAAGAGACCCAGTACTTC.

CDR3 loop: CASSVNRAGTGELFF. Here the CDR3 DNA reads TGCGCCAGCAGTGTTAACAGGGCAGGGACCGGGGAGCTGTTTTTT. The chain is built from TRBV10-1 and TRBJ2-2, with a weak D call TRBD1 (6 bases). The CDR3 covers 15 residues. V was shortened by 4 bases and J by 5 bases, with 14 bases between the two germline ends. Germline values: CDR1 WNHNN, CDR2 SYGVQD (reference sequence).

In its sample, this clonotype was seen a few times. The rearrangement links TRBV20-1 to TRBJ2-2, with D perhaps matching TRBD1 (6 bases). V lost 0 bases and J lost 3, with 14 bases in between. This CDR3 region has 16 residues. Germline CDR1 and CDR2: DFQATT and SNEGSKA (reference sequence). CDR3 sequence (DNA): TGCAGTGCTAGAGATCAATACAGGGTGTACACCGGGGAGCTGTTTTTT. It translates to CSARDQYRVYTGELFF.

This clonotype was detected many times. The gene calls are TRBV19 and TRBJ2-3; TRBD1 aligns across 10 bases. V lost 9 bases and J lost 1; bases outside the gene matches: 4. The CDR3 loop spans 14 amino acids. Germline CDR1 reads LNHDA; CDR2 reads SQIVND (reference sequence). Here the CDR3 reads CASRDRGRTDTQYF. For the CDR3, the DNA is TGTGCCAGCCGGGACAGGGGACGCACAGATACGCAGTATTTT.

The V call is TRBV6-2 or TRBV6-3, the J call TRBJ2-3, with D possibly being TRBD1 (5 bases). The CDR3 is made up of 13 amino acids. The V gene lost 5 bases and the J gene lost 11 bases, with 17 bases spanning the gap. From germline, CDR1 is MNHEY and CDR2 SVGEGT. CDR3 DNA sequence: TGTGCCAGCAGTACCGTAAGGGCCCAGGGGCAGTATTTT. This translates into CASSTVRAQGQYF.

A few counts support this clonotype. V is TRBV29-1 and J is TRBJ2-3; D is ambiguous. CDR3 length: 10 amino acids. The germline V and J ends were trimmed by 5 bases and 3 bases, with 3 bases remaining between them. Germline lookup yields CDR1 SQVTM and CDR2 ANQGSEA. The CDR3 loop reads CSVTTDTQYF. Here the CDR3 DNA reads TGCAGCGTTACTACAGATACGCAGTATTTT.

The sample holds a few counts of this clonotype. The gene calls are TRBV14 and TRBJ1-6; the match to TRBD1 covers 9 bases. The CDR3 covers 15 residues. Per germline, CDR1 SGHDN and CDR2 FVKESK. The V segment lost 2 bases and the J segment 7 bases; nucleotides outside the gene matches: 3. The CDR3 protein is CASSQTGGANSPLHF. CDR3 DNA: TGTGCCAGCAGCCAAACAGGGGGCGCGAATTCACCCCTCCACTTT.

This clonotype was seen only a few times. The chain couples TRBV19 to TRBJ2-6; D is unclear. Trimming stripped 0 bases from V and 1 base from J, with 4 bases between. Looked up from germline, CDR1 is LNHDA and CDR2 is SQIVND (reference sequence). This CDR3 has 15 residues. The CDR3 loop reads CASSIDGSGANVLTF. CDR3 sequence (DNA): TGTGCCAGTAGTATAGATGGGTCTGGGGCCAACGTCCTGACTTTC.

The V call is TRBV6-2 or TRBV6-3, the J call TRBJ1-2; D not certain. Germline-derived CDR1 and CDR2 are MNHEY and SVGEGT. This CDR3 contains 13 residues. Trimming left V 7 bases short and J 2 bases short, with 11 bases between. The DNA for the CDR3 is TGTGCCAGCATTGAACGAGAGAACTATGGCTACACCTTC. Translated: CASIERENYGYTF.

This clonotype was detected only a few times. This rearrangement joins TRBV29-1 to TRBJ2-1, with D hard to call. The CDR3 has 11 amino acids. V was clipped by 3 bases and J by 7 bases, with 7 bases between them. Germline V lookup: CDR1 SQVTM, CDR2 ANQGSEA. This CDR3 reads CSVDRANEQFF. Written as DNA, the CDR3 is TGCAGCGTTGACCGGGCGAATGAGCAGTTCTTC.